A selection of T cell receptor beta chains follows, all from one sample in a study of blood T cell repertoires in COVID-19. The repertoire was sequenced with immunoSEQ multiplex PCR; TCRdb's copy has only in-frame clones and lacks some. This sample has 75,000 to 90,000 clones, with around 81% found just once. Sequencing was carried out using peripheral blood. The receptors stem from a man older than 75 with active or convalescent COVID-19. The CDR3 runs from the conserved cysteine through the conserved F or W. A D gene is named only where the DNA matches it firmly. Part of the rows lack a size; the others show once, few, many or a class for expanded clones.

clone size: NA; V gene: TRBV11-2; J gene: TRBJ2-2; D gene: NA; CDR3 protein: CASTVGASNTGELFF; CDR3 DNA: TGTGCCAGCACCGTAGGGGCTTCGAACACCGGGGAGCTGTTTTTT
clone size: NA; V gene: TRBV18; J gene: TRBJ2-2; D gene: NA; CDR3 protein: CASSQGTGELFF; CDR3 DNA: TGTGCCAGCTCCCAGGGAACCGGGGAGCTGTTTTTT
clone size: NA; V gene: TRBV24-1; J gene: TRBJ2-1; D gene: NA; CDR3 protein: CATSDAGAGLGDEQFF; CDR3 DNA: TGTGCCACCAGTGATGCAGGAGCGGGCCTTGGGGATGAGCAGTTCTTC
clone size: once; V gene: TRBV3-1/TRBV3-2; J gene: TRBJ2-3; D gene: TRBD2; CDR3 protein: CASSPPPSGRSDTQYF; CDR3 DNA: TGTGCCAGCAGCCCACCCCCCAGCGGGAGGTCAGATACGCAGTATTTT
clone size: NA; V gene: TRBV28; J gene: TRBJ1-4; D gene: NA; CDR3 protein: CASSLLLRENEKLFF; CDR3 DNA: TGTGCCAGCAGTTTATTATTGAGGGAGAATGAAAAACTGTTTTTT
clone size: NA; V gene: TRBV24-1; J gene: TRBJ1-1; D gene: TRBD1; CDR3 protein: CATSAETGFMNTEAFF; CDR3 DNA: TGTGCCACCAGTGCTGAGACAGGGTTCATGAACACTGAAGCTTTCTTT
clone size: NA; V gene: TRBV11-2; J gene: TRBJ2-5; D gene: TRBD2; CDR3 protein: CASSLASGSQETQYF; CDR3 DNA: TGTGCCAGCAGCTTGGCTAGCGGCTCACAAGAGACCCAGTACTTC
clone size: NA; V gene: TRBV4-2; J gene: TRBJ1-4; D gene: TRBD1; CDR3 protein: CASSQARTGRLNEKLFF; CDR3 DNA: TGTGCCAGCAGCCAAGCCCGGACAGGGAGGCTTAATGAAAAACTGTTTTTT
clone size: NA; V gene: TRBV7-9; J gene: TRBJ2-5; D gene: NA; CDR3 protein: CASSLGSVYQETQYF; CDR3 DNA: TGTGCCAGCAGCTTAGGGAGTGTGTACCAAGAGACCCAGTACTTC
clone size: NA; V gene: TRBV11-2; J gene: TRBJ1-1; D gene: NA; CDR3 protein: CASSFLTEAFF; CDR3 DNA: TGTGCCAGCAGCTTCCTAACTGAAGCTTTCTTT
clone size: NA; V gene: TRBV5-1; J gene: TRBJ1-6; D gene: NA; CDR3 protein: CASSLVGQGSPLHF; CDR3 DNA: TGCGCCAGCAGCTTGGTCGGTCAGGGATCACCCCTCCACTTT
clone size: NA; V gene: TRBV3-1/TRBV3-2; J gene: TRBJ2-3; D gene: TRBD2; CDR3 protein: CASSQGVGLAGGTDTQYF; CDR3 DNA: TGTGCCAGCAGCCAAGGTGTAGGACTAGCGGGAGGCACAGATACGCAGTATTTT
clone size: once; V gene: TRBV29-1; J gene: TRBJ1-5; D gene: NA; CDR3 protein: CSVVVGGWNQPQHF; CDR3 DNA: TGCAGCGTTGTTGTAGGGGGATGGAATCAGCCCCAGCATTTT
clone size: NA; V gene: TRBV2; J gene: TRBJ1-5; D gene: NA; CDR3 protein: CASSEQGTNNQPQHF; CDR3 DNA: TGTGCCAGCAGTGAACAGGGGACGAACAATCAGCCCCAGCATTTT
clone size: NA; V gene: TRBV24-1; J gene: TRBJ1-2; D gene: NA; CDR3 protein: CATSDIGRGYGYTF; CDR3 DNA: TGTGCCACCAGTGATATAGGCAGGGGCTATGGCTACACCTTC
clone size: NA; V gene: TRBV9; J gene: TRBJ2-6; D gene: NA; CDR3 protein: CASSVERGQYFSGANVLTF; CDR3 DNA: TGTGCCAGCAGCGTAGAGCGTGGACAGTACTTTTCTGGGGCCAACGTCCTGACTTTC
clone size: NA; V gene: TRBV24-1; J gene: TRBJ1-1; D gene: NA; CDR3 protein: CATSGRGATEAFF; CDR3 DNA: TGTGCCACCAGTGGCCGGGGAGCCACTGAAGCTTTCTTT
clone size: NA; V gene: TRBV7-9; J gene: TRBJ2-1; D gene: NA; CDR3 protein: CASSFNYNEQFF; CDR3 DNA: TGTGCCAGCAGCTTTAACTACAATGAGCAGTTCTTC
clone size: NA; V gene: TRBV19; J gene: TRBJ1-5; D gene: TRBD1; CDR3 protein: CASSTQGGNQPQHF; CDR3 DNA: TGTGCCAGTAGTACACAGGGGGGAAATCAGCCCCAGCATTTT
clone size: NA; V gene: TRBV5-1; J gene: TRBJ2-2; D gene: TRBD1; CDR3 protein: CASSRTGTGGTGELFF; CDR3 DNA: TGCGCCAGCAGCAGGACCGGGACAGGGGGAACCGGGGAGCTGTTTTTT
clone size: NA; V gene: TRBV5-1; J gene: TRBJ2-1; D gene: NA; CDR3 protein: CASRAGETYNEQFF; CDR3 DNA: TGCGCCAGCAGAGCAGGGGAAACCTACAATGAGCAGTTCTTC
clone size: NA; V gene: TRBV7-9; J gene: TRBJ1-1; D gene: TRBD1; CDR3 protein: CASSPDRERTFF; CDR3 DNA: TGTGCCAGCAGTCCAGACAGGGAGAGGACTTTCTTT
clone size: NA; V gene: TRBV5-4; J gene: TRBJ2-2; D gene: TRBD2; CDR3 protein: CASSLAIGGITGELFF; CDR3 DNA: TGTGCCAGCAGCTTGGCCATCGGGGGGATCACCGGGGAGCTGTTTTTT
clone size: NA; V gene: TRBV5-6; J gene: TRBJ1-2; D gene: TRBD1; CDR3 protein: CASSFAGQNYGYTF; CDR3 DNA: TGTGCCAGCAGCTTTGCGGGACAGAACTATGGCTACACCTTC
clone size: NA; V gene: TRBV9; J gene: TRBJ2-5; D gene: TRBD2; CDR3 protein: CASSVEAGGYETQYF; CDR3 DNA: TGTGCCAGCAGCGTAGAGGCGGGAGGATACGAGACCCAGTACTTC
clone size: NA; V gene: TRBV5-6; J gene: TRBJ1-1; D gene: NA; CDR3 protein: CASSLNGEGGKNTEAFF; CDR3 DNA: TGTGCCAGCAGCTTGAATGGTGAGGGCGGGAAGAACACTGAAGCTTTCTTT
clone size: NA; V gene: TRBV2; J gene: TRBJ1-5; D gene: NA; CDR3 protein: CASQGQSGPQHF; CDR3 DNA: TGTGCCAGCCAGGGACAATCAGGGCCCCAGCATTTT
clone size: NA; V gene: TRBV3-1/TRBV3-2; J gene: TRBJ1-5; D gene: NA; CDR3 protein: CASSQAHNQPQHF; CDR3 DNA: TGTGCCAGCAGCCAAGCCCACAATCAGCCCCAGCATTTT
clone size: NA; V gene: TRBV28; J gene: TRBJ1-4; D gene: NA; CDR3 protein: CASSLSGSGGFTNEKLFF; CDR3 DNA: TGTGCCAGCAGTTTATCTGGGTCTGGCGGGTTCACTAATGAAAAACTGTTTTTT
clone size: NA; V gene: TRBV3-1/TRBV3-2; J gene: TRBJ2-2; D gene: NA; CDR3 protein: CASSQDWGAGELFF; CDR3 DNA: TGTGCCAGCAGCCAAGACTGGGGCGCCGGGGAGCTGTTTTTT
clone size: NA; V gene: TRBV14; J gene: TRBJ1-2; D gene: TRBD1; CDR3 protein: CASSSGQELYGYTF; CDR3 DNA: TGTGCCAGCAGCTCCGGACAGGAGCTCTATGGCTACACCTTC
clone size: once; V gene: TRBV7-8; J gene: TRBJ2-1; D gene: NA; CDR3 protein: CASSFRERDEQFF; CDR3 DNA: TGTGCCAGCAGCTTCCGGGAGAGGGATGAGCAGTTCTTC